The clone carrying this T cell receptor (beta chain) has a handful of counts. The sample belongs to a study of blood T cell repertoires in COVID-19. Deletions cut 5 bases from V and 6 bases from J, with 8 bases between. CDR1 is SNHLY, CDR2 FYNNEI, per germline. The CDR3 is 13 residues long. Repertoires were generated with immunoSEQ multiplex PCR, while TCRdb's copy carries only in-frame clones and drops some. The sample yields around 140,000 clones, more than 75% seen once. The rearrangement uses TRBV2 and TRBJ1-6; a possible D gene is TRBD1 (6 bases). The specimen was peripheral blood. The sequence came from a man aged 50-60 years with active COVID-19. CDR3 loop: CASSWDTNSPLHF. CDR3 DNA sequence: TGTGCCAGCAGTTGGGACACTAATTCACCCCTCCACTTT.